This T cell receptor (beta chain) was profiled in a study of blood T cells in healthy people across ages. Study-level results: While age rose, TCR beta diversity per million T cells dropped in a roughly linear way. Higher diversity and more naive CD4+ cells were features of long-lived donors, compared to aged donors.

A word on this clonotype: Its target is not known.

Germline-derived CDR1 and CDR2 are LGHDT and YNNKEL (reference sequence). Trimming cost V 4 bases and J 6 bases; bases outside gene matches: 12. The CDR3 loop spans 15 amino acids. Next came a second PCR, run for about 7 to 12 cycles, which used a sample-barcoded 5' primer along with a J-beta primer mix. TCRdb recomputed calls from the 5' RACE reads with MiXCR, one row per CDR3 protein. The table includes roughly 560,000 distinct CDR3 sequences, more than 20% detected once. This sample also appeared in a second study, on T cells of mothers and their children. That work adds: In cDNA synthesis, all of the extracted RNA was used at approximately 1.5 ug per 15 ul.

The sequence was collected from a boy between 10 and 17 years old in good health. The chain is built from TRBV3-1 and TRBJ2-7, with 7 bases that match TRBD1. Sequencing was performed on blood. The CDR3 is CASSPREGAPGEQYF. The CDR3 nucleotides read TGTGCCAGCAGCCCACGAGAGGGGGCTCCAGGCGAGCAGTACTTC.